This T cell receptor (beta chain) was recorded in a study of OX40 agonist ivuxolimab in advanced cancers. For the study at large: Antecedent anti-PD-1, anti-PD-L1 or anti-CTLA-4 therapy was permissible, with roughly 40% having received some. Three dose-escalation patients had partial responses: one with hepatocellular carcinoma and two with cutaneous melanoma.

General study points: Clonal expansion was seen in CD4+ and CD8+ blood T cells by week 6 at 0.1 to 3.0 mg/kg.

Autoimmune disease history or systemic immunosuppression barred patients. In regard to this clone: What it binds is unknown.

Per germline, CDR1 MNHNY and CDR2 SVGAGI (reference sequence). Losses at the gene ends were 7 bases for V and 9 bases for J; bases not matched to a gene: 16. This CDR3 is 15 amino acids long. The assay was immunoSEQ multiplex PCR, and TCRdb's table has in-frame clones only and misses some. The sample holds roughly 100,000 clones, around 86% seen once. Here the sequenced sample was CD4+ or CD8+ T cells sorted from blood, taken in a trial of the OX40 agonist ivuxolimab. The TCR comes from an adult with an advanced solid tumor such as melanoma, head and neck, liver or kidney cancer. V gene TRBV6-6 combines with J gene TRBJ1-2, with 8 bases lining up with TRBD1. CDR3 nucleotides: TGTGCCAGCACCAAATCCGCGGGACAGGCCCTCCGCTACACCTTC. As protein: CASTKSAGQALRYTF.